This entry lists 31 T cell receptor beta chains sequenced from one sample in a study of patients and donors after allogeneic stem cell transplantation. TCRdb used MiXCR to reprocess the RT-PCR reads, holding one entry per CDR3 protein. The table includes about a million distinct CDR3 sequences, about 20% detected once. Sample: blood, either unsorted or a sorted T cell fraction (not recorded which). These receptors were collected from a human donor who was either an allogeneic HSCT recipient or a stem cell or donor lymphocyte infusion donor (not recorded which). It is not recorded whose cells these are; they may come from a transplant donor.

This clonotype was counted between two and nine times. V and J are TRBV13 and TRBJ2-2; tentative D call: TRBD1 (6 bases). Trimming left V 4 bases short and J 5 bases short, with 14 bases between. Looked up from germline, CDR1 is PRHDT and CDR2 is FYEKMQ (reference sequence). This CDR3 contains 15 residues. The CDR3 here is CASSSDSVATGELFF. The DNA of the CDR3 is TGTGCCAGCAGCTCGGACAGCGTGGCTACCGGGGAGCTGTTTTTT.

This clonotype was seen a few times. The chain joins TRBV9 to TRBJ2-3, with D possibly matching TRBD1 (5 bases). Deletions cut 2 bases from V and 1 base from J, with 11 bases between. This CDR3 is 15 amino acids long. Germline V gene sequence: CDR1 SGDLS, CDR2 YYNGEE. CDR3 sequence: CASSVAPTGTDTQYF. The CDR3 nucleotides read TGTGCCAGCAGCGTCGCCCCGACAGGCACAGATACGCAGTATTTT.

This clonotype occurred a few times. The chain uses TRBV27 and TRBJ2-1; 8 bases line up with TRBD2. V shed 6 bases, J shed 5 bases, and the junction held 9 bases outside the gene matches. CDR1 is MNHEY, CDR2 SMNVEV, per germline (reference sequence). CDR3 size: 15 residues. CDR3 sequence: CASSLTSGNHNEQFF. CDR3 bases: TGTGCCAGCAGCCTAACTAGCGGCAATCACAATGAGCAGTTCTTC.

The chain recombines TRBV15 with TRBJ1-6; perhaps TRBD1 as D (5 bases). The CDR3 runs 17 residues. The V gene's germline CDR1 is LNHNV and CDR2 YYDKDF (reference sequence). Trimming cost V 0 bases and J 3 bases, with 12 bases left between them. The CDR3 nucleotides are TGTGCCACCAGCAGAGATCCGTGGGGGAACTATAATTCACCCCTCCACTTT. Protein product: CATSRDPWGNYNSPLHF.

This clonotype came up many times. The chain employs TRBV5-1 and TRBJ2-1; 8 bases line up with TRBD1. Germline V lookup: CDR1 SGHRS, CDR2 YFSETQ. With 4 bases clipped from V and 0 bases from J, the junction kept 6 bases outside the gene matches. The CDR3 spans 16 residues. In nucleotides, the CDR3 is TGCGCCAGCAGCCTTTACAGGGGGAACTCCTACAATGAGCAGTTCTTC. Its protein is CASSLYRGNSYNEQFF.

This chain connects TRBV3-1 to TRBJ2-7; 7 bases are a match to TRBD2. The germline V gene encodes CDR1 LGHDT and CDR2 YNNKEL (reference sequence). V was pared by 4 bases and J by 1 base, with 7 bases of the junction left unmatched. The CDR3 length is 15 residues. The CDR3 protein is CASSLATSPSYEQYF. The CDR3 region has the DNA TGTGCCAGCAGCCTAGCGACTAGCCCGTCCTACGAGCAGTACTTC.

This chain links TRBV2 with TRBJ1-5; tentatively, D is TRBD1 (5 bases). The CDR3 covers 13 residues. Looked up from germline, CDR1 is SNHLY and CDR2 is FYNNEI. Trimming took off 6 bases at V and 7 bases at J, with 13 bases between the two ends. CDR3 coding DNA: TGTGCCAGCAGATACAGGATTCCGCAGCCCCAGCATTTT. This codes for CASRYRIPQPQHF.

The CDR3 is CSASSWGVAYNEQFF. CDR3 bases: TGCAGTGCAAGCTCCTGGGGAGTCGCCTACAATGAGCAGTTCTTC. The rearrangement joins TRBV20-1 to TRBJ2-1, with D tentatively TRBD2 (5 bases). The CDR3 sequence is 15 residues long. Between the trimmed V and J ends, which lost 6 bases and 2 bases, there was a span of 17 bases. Germline assignment: CDR1 DFQATT and CDR2 SNEGSKA (reference sequence).

This clonotype was detected only a few times. The CDR3 loop is CSAGEGGWDTEAFF. The CDR3 bases are TGCAGTGCGGGTGAGGGGGGGTGGGACACTGAAGCTTTCTTT. The J gene is TRBJ1-1, the V gene TRBV20-1; D possibly corresponds to TRBD1 (6 bases). Trimming took 6 bases from V and 3 from J, leaving 17 bases between them. The CDR3 length is 14 residues. The germline gives CDR1 DFQATT, CDR2 SNEGSKA (reference sequence).

This chain joins TRBV12-3 or TRBV12-4 and TRBJ1-1; TRBD1 is a possible D gene (5 bases). V was trimmed by 5 bases and J by 6 bases, leaving 13 bases between them. The CDR3 is made up of 13 amino acids. This chain's CDR3 is CASSQTVPAEAFF. CDR3 DNA: TGTGCCAGCAGTCAGACAGTTCCCGCTGAAGCTTTCTTT.

The chain combines TRBV20-1 with TRBJ1-6, with D possibly being TRBD1 (6 bases). V was shortened by 0 bases and J by 10 bases, with 22 bases between the two germline ends. The CDR3 consists of 17 residues. In germline, CDR1 is DFQATT, CDR2 SNEGSKA (reference sequence). Here the CDR3 reads CSARDATGPTRPSPLHF. CDR3 nucleotides: TGCAGTGCTAGAGATGCAACAGGGCCTACGCGGCCATCACCCCTCCACTTT.

V gene TRBV3-1 combines with J gene TRBJ2-7, with 7 bases matching TRBD1. The CDR3 covers 18 residues. V shed 2 bases, J shed 5 bases, and the junction held 18 bases outside the gene matches. Germline CDR1 is LGHDT and CDR2 is YNNKEL (reference sequence). CDR3 residues: CASSQSLFLETGPHEQYF. DNA of the CDR3: TGTGCCAGCAGCCAATCGTTATTTCTGGAGACAGGGCCCCACGAGCAGTACTTC.

The chain joins TRBV5-1 to TRBJ1-2; D uncertain. The germline V and J ends were trimmed by 4 bases and 4 bases, with 11 bases remaining between them. Germline values: CDR1 SGHRS, CDR2 YFSETQ. The CDR3 has 13 amino acids. CDR3 sequence (DNA): TGCGCCAGCAGCGAAGTAGGTCCCTATGGCTACACCTTC. This gives the protein CASSEVGPYGYTF.

The chain recombines TRBV6-2 or TRBV6-3 with TRBJ2-5, with D unclear. Looked up from germline, CDR1 is MNHEY and CDR2 is SVGEGT. This CDR3 is 14 amino acids long. Trimming left V 3 bases short and J 2 bases short, with 10 bases between. The CDR3 DNA reads as TGTGCCAGCAGTTATACTCAGATACAAGAGACCCAGTACTTC. Its protein is CASSYTQIQETQYF.

This clonotype was seen at least ten times. The chain carries TRBV9 and TRBJ2-1; D not resolved. The CDR3 has 11 residues. The germline CDR1 and CDR2 sequences are SGDLS and YYNGEE. V was clipped by 2 bases and J by 5 bases, with 2 bases between them. CDR3 nucleotide sequence: TGTGCCAGCAGCGTCGACAATGAGCAGTTCTTC. Protein sequence: CASSVDNEQFF.

The sample holds a few counts of this clonotype. This chain connects TRBV4-2 to TRBJ1-6, with D hard to call. The CDR3 loop spans 17 amino acids. V dropped 0 bases and J dropped 1 base, with 10 bases sitting between them. Germline V CDR1 and CDR2: LGHNA, YNFKEQ. The CDR3 coding sequence is TGTGCCAGCAGCCAAGAATTAAAAGGGTCCTATAATTCACCCCTCCACTTT. Encoded protein: CASSQELKGSYNSPLHF.

This clonotype was counted only a few times. The chain carries TRBV5-1 and TRBJ2-5; 7 nucleotides match TRBD2. Germline V gene sequence: CDR1 SGHRS, CDR2 YFSETQ. The CDR3 has 15 residues. J lost 0 bases, V lost 0 bases, and 2 bases had no gene match. The CDR3: CASSLDAGDQETQYF. For the CDR3, the DNA is TGCGCCAGCAGCTTGGATGCGGGAGACCAAGAGACCCAGTACTTC.

Many counts were recorded for this clonotype. The gene calls are TRBV12-3 or TRBV12-4 and TRBJ2-2, with TRBD1 identical over 7 bases. This CDR3 comprises 16 residues. The V and J ends lost 5 bases and 1 base, in that order; junction bases with no gene match: 7. The CDR3 DNA sequence: TGTGCCAGCAGTCCCCCCGGGACAGTGAACACCGGGGAGCTGTTTTTT. This sequence encodes CASSPPGTVNTGELFF.

This sequence joins TRBV5-6 and TRBJ2-3; 7 bases are a match to TRBD1. CDR1 is SGHDT, CDR2 YYEEEE, per germline. The CDR3 runs to 15 residues. After removal of 2 bases from V and 4 bases from J, the junction contained 7 bases not matched to a gene. CDR3 sequence (DNA): TGTGCCAGCAGCTTCAGGGACAGACATGCAGATACGCAGTATTTT. It specifies CASSFRDRHADTQYF.

There are a few counts of this clonotype. The J gene is TRBJ2-7, the V gene TRBV20-1; 16 bases map to TRBD2. With 5 bases clipped from V and 6 bases from J, the junction kept 10 bases outside the gene matches. The CDR3 runs 16 residues. Looked up from germline, CDR1 is DFQATT and CDR2 is SNEGSKA (reference sequence). The CDR3 region has the DNA TGCAGTGCTGCCGGGACTAGCGGGAGGGCCGTTAGCGAGCAGTACTTC. Translating it yields CSAAGTSGRAVSEQYF.

The chain joins TRBV9 to TRBJ2-1, with D maybe TRBD2 (5 bases). CDR3 length: 15 amino acids. Germline assignment: CDR1 SGDLS and CDR2 YYNGEE. V gave up 0 bases and J gave up 8 bases, with 15 bases separating them. Written as DNA, the CDR3 is TGTGCCAGCAGCGTAGTGGAAGGCTCCGGGGATGAGCAGTTCTTC. Translation: CASSVVEGSGDEQFF.

The genes are TRBV5-6 and TRBJ2-2, with D perhaps TRBD1 (6 bases). V dropped 4 bases and J dropped 6 bases, with 19 bases sitting between them. The germline gives CDR1 SGHDT, CDR2 YYEEEE. The CDR3 is 16 amino acids. CDR3 region: CASSPAPGQGAGELFF. DNA for the CDR3: TGTGCCAGCAGCCCGGCACCGGGACAAGGAGCCGGGGAGCTGTTTTTT.

This clonotype came up a few times. The chain has TRBV20-1 and TRBJ1-2, with D tentatively TRBD1 (6 bases). The V gene's germline CDR1 is DFQATT and CDR2 SNEGSKA (reference sequence). V lost 3 bases and J lost 4, with 9 bases in between. CDR3 length equals 12 residues. The CDR3 reads CSARRGGYGYTF. As DNA, the CDR3 is TGCAGTGCTAGGAGGGGGGGCTATGGCTACACCTTC.

The V and J genes are TRBV12-3 or TRBV12-4 and TRBJ1-5, with TRBD1 matching over 9 bases. Losses at the gene ends were 5 bases for V and 6 bases for J; bases not matched to a gene: 2. The CDR3 runs to 13 residues. In DNA form, the CDR3 reads TGTGCCAGCAGTACAGGGGGCGTTCAGCCCCAGCATTTT. It codes for CASSTGGVQPQHF.

This clonotype has more than one count but fewer than ten. The gene calls are TRBV29-1 and TRBJ2-5; 7 nucleotides match TRBD1. Germline CDR1 SQVTM, CDR2 ANQGSEA. The CDR3 totals 13 residues. With 3 bases clipped from V and 2 bases from J, the junction kept 3 bases outside the gene matches. In DNA, the CDR3 is TGCAGCGTTGACACGGACAGGCAAGAGACCCAGTACTTC. Its translation: CSVDTDRQETQYF. The complete variable domain, with remaining parts taken from reference TRBV29-1 and TRBJ2-5, reads SAVISQKPSRDICQRGTSLTIQCQVDSQVTMMFWYRQQPGQSLTLIATANQGSEATYESGFVIDKFPISRPNLTFSTLTVSNMSPEDSSIYLCSVDTDRQETQYFGPGTRLLVL.

The chain carries TRBV7-3 and TRBJ2-1; 10 bases are shared with TRBD2. This CDR3 contains 15 residues. Per the germline V gene, CDR1 is SGHTA and CDR2 is FQGTGA. J was trimmed by 7 bases and V by 5 bases; bases with no gene match: 8. CDR3 sequence: CASSTRGLARNEQFF. CDR3 sequence (DNA): TGTGCCAGCAGCACCCGGGGACTAGCGCGGAATGAGCAGTTCTTC.

The rearrangement joins TRBV11-3 to TRBJ1-2; TRBD1 agrees at 7 bases. With V trimmed by 3 bases and J by 13 bases, 8 bases remained unmatched. CDR1 SGHNT and CDR2 YENEEA come from the germline V gene. CDR3 length: 12 residues. The CDR3, as DNA: TGTGCCAGCAGCTTGGAACAGGGGATGGGCACCTTC. It specifies CASSLEQGMGTF.

V and J are TRBV4-1 and TRBJ2-7; D unresolved. The V end lost 0 bases, the J end lost 4 bases, and 19 bases lay between the germline ends. In germline, CDR1 is MGHRA, CDR2 YSYEKL. CDR3 length equals 17 residues. The CDR3 loop is CASSQEFGQNRLYEQYF. CDR3 nucleotides: TGCGCCAGCAGCCAAGAGTTCGGTCAAAATAGATTATACGAGCAGTACTTC.

CDR3 residues: CATSDSLTGVDNEQFF. The CDR3, as DNA: TGTGCCACCAGTGATTCGCTGACAGGGGTGGACAATGAGCAGTTCTTC. The V call is TRBV24-1, the J call TRBJ2-1; 8 bases map to TRBD1. The CDR3 is 16 amino acids. Germline assignment: CDR1 KGHDR and CDR2 SFDVKD. J gave up 5 bases and V 2 bases, and 7 bases lay outside the gene matches.

This clonotype showed up many times. The CDR3 is CASSQGQGRYEAFF. CDR3 coding DNA: TGTGCCAGCAGTCAGGGACAGGGAAGGTATGAAGCTTTCTTT. The chain has TRBV12-3 or TRBV12-4 and TRBJ1-1; 9 nucleotides match TRBD1. This CDR3 is 14 amino acids long. After removal of 5 bases from V and 7 bases from J, the junction contained 8 bases not matched to a gene.

About this clonotype: A much larger clone lies one base from this, so it may be a read error. V usage is TRBV10-3 and J usage is TRBJ1-1; TRBD1 might be the D (6 bases). Germline CDR1 is ENHRY and CDR2 is SYGVKD. V was shortened by 5 bases and J by 2 bases, with 9 bases between the two germline ends. The CDR3 runs 13 residues. This CDR3 is CAISSQGNTEAFF. The CDR3 DNA reads as TGTGCCATCAGTTCACAGGGAAACACTGAAGCTTTCTTT.